The 13 T cell receptor beta chains given below trace back to one sample, sequenced in a study of blood T cell repertoires in COVID-19. Assay: immunoSEQ multiplex PCR; the TCRdb copy retains only in-frame clones and omits some. The sample contains roughly 90,000 clones, roughly 88% of which appear only once. Sequenced material: peripheral blood. The source is a woman aged 80 or over with active or convalescent COVID-19.

About this clone itself: Other DNA sequences in this specimen translate into the identical CDR3. V gene TRBV18 combines with J gene TRBJ1-5; D is undetermined. Germline lookup yields CDR1 KGHSH and CDR2 LQKENI. Trimming removed 6 bases at V and 4 bases at J, with 13 bases between. The length of the CDR3 is 14 residues. The CDR3 region has the DNA TGTGCCAGCTCGCCGATAAGAGATAATCAGCCCCAGCATTTT. Its protein product is CASSPIRDNQPQHF.

This clone was observed once. This chain links TRBV7-2 with TRBJ1-5; D is unresolved. The germline V gene has CDR1 SGHTA and CDR2 FQGNSA. The CDR3 length is 18 residues. Trimming took off 1 base at V and 2 bases at J, with 18 bases between the two ends. This chain's CDR3 is CASSLGHMVCGGNQPQHF. CDR3 coding DNA: TGTGCCAGCAGCTTAGGACACATGGTGTGTGGCGGCAATCAGCCCCAGCATTTT.

This chain connects TRBV24-1 to TRBJ2-6; no reliable D call. Germline loops: CDR1 KGHDR, CDR2 SFDVKD. V lost 7 bases to trimming and J lost 4 bases, with 7 bases between them. The CDR3 runs 13 residues. The CDR3 region has the DNA TGTGCCACCAGCGCGAGGGGGGCCAACGTCCTGACTTTC. Its translation: CATSARGANVLTF.

The rearrangement uses TRBV28 and TRBJ1-4, with D unclear. The CDR3 spans 16 residues. Trimming cost V 4 bases and J 7 bases, with 19 bases left between them. Germline loops: CDR1 MDHEN, CDR2 SYDVKM. The CDR3 nucleotides read TGTGCCAGCAGTTCTCAGTCAGGCACGGGAGGTGAAAAACTGTTTTTT. Its protein is CASSSQSGTGGEKLFF.

The chain joins TRBV29-1 to TRBJ2-3; 9 nucleotides agree with TRBD2. The CDR3 is made up of 15 amino acids. Per the germline V gene, CDR1 is SQVTM and CDR2 is ANQGSEA. After removal of 7 bases from V and 0 bases from J, the junction contained 8 bases not matched to a gene. The CDR3 spells CSAVAGAISTDTQYF. For the CDR3, the DNA is TGCAGCGCTGTAGCGGGGGCGATAAGCACAGATACGCAGTATTTT.

This chain connects TRBV19 to TRBJ1-4, with D perhaps TRBD1 (5 bases). Germline V gene data show CDR1 as LNHDA and CDR2 as SQIVND (reference sequence). The CDR3 covers 16 residues. V was trimmed by 5 bases and J by 9 bases, leaving 22 bases between them. The DNA of the CDR3 is TGTGCCAGTAGTCCGGGCGGGGGGACGTCTGGAAAAAAACTGTTTTTT. Residues: CASSPGGGTSGKKLFF.

V gene TRBV27 combines with J gene TRBJ1-4; D possibly corresponds to TRBD1 (5 bases). V was trimmed by 1 base and J by 2 bases, leaving 5 bases between them. This CDR3 is built from 14 residues. From germline, CDR1 is MNHEY and CDR2 SMNVEV (reference sequence). As DNA, the CDR3 is TGTGCCAGCAGTTTATGGGGCACTAATGAAAAACTGTTTTTT. Residues: CASSLWGTNEKLFF.

The count of this clone is one. The rearrangement joins TRBV10-2 to TRBJ2-3, with D tentatively TRBD2 (6 bases). Germline assignment: CDR1 WSHSY and CDR2 SAAADI. V shed 2 bases and J shed 11 bases, with 14 bases lying between them. The CDR3 covers 13 residues. This chain's CDR3 is CASSEDTSLRQYF. The CDR3 nucleotides read TGCGCCAGCAGTGAGGATACTAGCTTAAGGCAGTATTTT.

This clone was observed a handful of times. The V call is TRBV25-1, the J call TRBJ2-7; TRBD1 might be the D (6 bases). The V gene lost 4 bases and the J gene lost 0 bases, with 10 bases spanning the gap. The CDR3 covers 14 residues. Germline loops: CDR1 MGHDK, CDR2 SYGVNS. The CDR3: CASSGDRSSYEQYF. The CDR3 DNA sequence: TGTGCCAGCAGTGGTGACAGGAGCTCCTACGAGCAGTACTTC.

This chain uses TRBV5-1 with TRBJ2-3; D might be TRBD2 (7 bases). Trimming removed 4 bases from V and 10 bases from J, with 13 bases in between. The CDR3 is 12 residues long. CDR1 SGHRS and CDR2 YFSETQ come from the germline V gene. This CDR3 reads CASSPGEGAQYF. CDR3 bases: TGCGCCAGCAGCCCCGGGGAGGGGGCGCAGTATTTT.

V usage is TRBV7-2 and J usage is TRBJ2-1; tentatively, D is TRBD1 (5 bases). Germline loops: CDR1 SGHTA, CDR2 FQGNSA. The CDR3 runs 17 residues. Between the trimmed V and J ends, which lost 8 bases and 0 bases, there was a span of 20 bases. The CDR3 DNA follows: TGTGCCAGCGGCTCGGGTGGGGCGGCCAGCTCCTACAATGAGCAGTTCTTC. Translated, it gives CASGSGGAASSYNEQFF.

This clone was seen a single time. The chain has TRBV10-3 and TRBJ1-5; D might be TRBD1 (5 bases). This CDR3 spans 18 amino acids. The V end was cut by 0 bases, the J end by 4 bases, with 19 bases between. Germline CDR1 ENHRY, CDR2 SYGVKD. The CDR3 here is CAISESEDWGLRNQPQHF. Here the CDR3 DNA reads TGTGCCATCAGTGAGTCTGAAGATTGGGGCTTAAGAAATCAGCCCCAGCATTTT.

CDR3 sequence (DNA): TGCGCCAGCAGCTTGGAACTAGCGAGGAGGAATGAGCAGTTCTTC. Translation: CASSLELARRNEQFF. V usage is TRBV5-1 and J usage is TRBJ2-1; 7 nucleotides line up with TRBD2. CDR1 and CDR2 from the germline V gene are SGHRS and YFSETQ. J gave up 7 bases and V 0 bases, and 7 bases lay outside the gene matches. The CDR3 runs 15 residues.